This TCR beta chain stems from a study of cytomegalovirus exposure and HLA in healthy donors listed by TCRdb under 2017. Concerning the study at large: An earlier analysis of approximately 590 of the donors reported 276 Gb of sequence data and 100 million to 140 million unique TCR beta sequences from 150 million to 200 million T cells. An early release that covered several hundred HLA-typed donors contained approximately 300 gigabases of sequencing data and about 93 million unique TCR sequences. Of the roughly 400 genotyped donors, approximately 83% fell in the genetic ancestry cluster associated with self-reported Caucasian donors. The study aimed to test whether cataloging public T cell receptors could reveal signatures of past pathogen exposure. Using immunosequencing, the study profiled T cell repertoires from about 650 subjects and related those repertoires to cytomegalovirus serostatus. In addition to the first cohort of approximately 650 subjects, a separate validation cohort of 120 different subjects was used. To predict cytomegalovirus infection status, the study combined high-throughput TCR immunosequencing, statistical association of individual TCRs with disease status, and machine learning. A later analysis re-analyzed previously published TCR beta repertoires from about 600 donors and added high-resolution HLA genotyping to study TCR occurrence patterns. Rather than drawing on any new phenotypic data, the later analysis identified candidate immune exposures from TCR beta sequences and the way those sequences occurred across donors. An earlier analysis of 587 of the donors used high-throughput TCR beta sequencing to judge whether each TCR beta V gene segment behaved as functional or pseudogenic. Donor age, sex, ethnicity and CMV serostatus were compiled together with the repertoire data. In a later genetic analysis, genome-wide SNP genotypes for about 60% of the 666 donors were used, and that subset was treated as a discovery cohort. Every repertoire in the discovery cohort had been generated on one and the same sequencing platform. Class I and class II HLA loci were covered by the typing at four-digit resolution. Typing coverage varied by locus: roughly 629-640 donors for A, B, C, DRB1 and DQB1; around 560 for DQA1; around 570 for DPA1; around 490 for DPB1. A handful of DR-DQ haplotypes were handled as single units for association and clustering because linkage in the cohort was strong. Among 300 to 500 genotyped donors of the cohort, an average of around 240,000 unique TCR beta nucleotide sequences was sequenced per donor, of which roughly 18% were non-productive.

Overall study outcomes, separate from this receptor: Because counts were too low, some 17 rarely observed V segments, including chromosome 9 orphons, were excluded from the earlier analysis of around 640 of the donors. Linkage disequilibrium might explain the correlated functional status among segregating V segments, but an unknown experimental factor could not be excluded. Because some donors lacked HLA typing at each locus, the association tests relied only on the typed subset. In a later analysis, most CMV-associated TCR beta chains were found to appear HLA-restricted, with HLA associations seemingly driven largely by CMV exposure. A few of the identified cytomegalovirus-associated TCR beta chains were confirmed in vitro to be specific for cytomegalovirus antigens. A further reported finding was that TCR beta sequences accurately predicted the HLA-A and HLA-B alleles for most subjects in the first cohort. In an earlier analysis of more than 450 of the donors, most TCR beta V segments were observed in productive rearrangements about 87% or about 30% of the time, broadly matching IMGT annotations. Cytomegalovirus status was reported to be diagnosed by the classifier with high specificity and sensitivity in both the original and validation cohorts. Compared with the roughly 670-donor mean, donors in an Asian-associated ancestry cluster had fewer N-insertions in productive TCRs, according to a later genetic analysis. Sequencing depth was assumed to be roughly uniform across donors in the presence/absence analyses, though that assumption may not hold. A later analysis found that HLA-associated TCR beta chains were more clonally expanded and had lower generation probabilities than equally common non-associated chains. Some IMGT-functional V segments, including TRBV6-2 and TRBV6-3, could not be told apart with the 87-base-pair reads, so those segments were excluded. In this cohort, only TCR beta chains were sequenced, and detectable features were limited by the absence of alpha or paired-chain data. A group of highly shared sequence variants was considered likely to be a technical artifact of the sequencing pipeline. In a later analysis, TCR association rates were found to vary across HLA loci, with the most associated TCRs seen for DRB1 alleles and the fewest for HLA-C alleles. The only immune exposure information available for the cohort was CMV serostatus. At a false discovery rate of 0.05, a later analysis linked fewer than 20,000 TCR beta sequences to specific HLA alleles. An association between a missense DCLRE1C variant and V-gene and J-gene trimming of TCR beta chains was found in a later genetic analysis and replicated in an independent cohort. It was suggested by the authors that the approach could potentially be generalized to other disease states and immunological phenotypes. A later analysis reported that several top co-occurrence clusters appeared linked to parvovirus B19, influenza, CMV and Epstein-Barr virus. Assigning TCR associations to individual alleles was difficult when HLA alleles, especially DR and DQ, strongly co-occurred. In the study, about 150 TCR beta chains were listed as associated with cytomegalovirus. Most TCR sequences were seen in very few donors, while some public TCRs were found in many individuals.

A note on this clone: This clone's antigen is unknown. No per-base quality is available; no much larger clone lies one base away.

In total, roughly 670 healthy bone marrow donors made up the cohort. Cohort members were all nominally healthy when sampled, although unrecorded immune exposures were likely present. The donor was CMV seropositive and was included in the group of 290 or so seropositive cohort members. Each donor provided a peripheral blood sample, and peripheral blood mononuclear cells were used for TCR beta sequencing. The Qiagen DNeasy Blood Extraction Kit was used to extract genomic DNA from the blood cell samples. The germline V gene encodes CDR1 MNHEY and CDR2 SVGAGI. Taken from cysteine to phenylalanine, the CDR3 has 16 residues. Only the CDR3 portion is preserved as DNA: 48 bases, with reading frame beginning at the first base. V was cut back by 2 bases and J by 6 bases, leaving a gap of 18 bases between them. The library was produced with the immunoSEQ multiplex PCR assay. The multiplex PCR relied on a mix of 60 forward primers for TCR Vbeta segments and 13 reverse primers for TCR Jbeta segments. The CDR3 region of rearranged TCR beta genes was amplified from genomic DNA by a multiplex PCR assay. On the Illumina HiSeq System, the amplified TCR beta libraries were sequenced as 87-base-pair reads. In the source study's methods: In a later analysis, 80 million or so unique TCR beta chains were counted across the approximately 640 repertoires, and around 10 million of these chains were shared by at least two donors. Raw reads were error-corrected and collapsed into unique sequences with a nearest-neighbor algorithm that merged closely related sequences to remove PCR and sequencing errors. CDR3 sequences were aligned to IMGT reference sequences to assign V, D and J gene segments. For a sequence to be retained, a match of at least six nucleotides to both a V gene segment and a J gene segment was required. A rearrangement counted as productive if the CDR3 had no stop codons and remained in frame with V and J, and every other rearrangement counted as non-productive. CDR3 was defined according to IMGT convention as the region running from the second conserved V-encoded cysteine to the conserved J-encoded phenylalanine. The earlier analysis of 587 of the donors excluded any sequence lacking an unambiguous match to a single V gene segment. An earlier analysis of a few hundred of the donors classified V segments as functional when productive rearrangements were above 56.7% and as segregating when the standard deviation between donors was above 5%. To diagnose cytomegalovirus status from the catalog of TCR beta chain sequences, a statistical classification framework was built. V and J gene assignment, in a later analysis, came from comparing TCR nucleotide sequences with IMGT/GENE-DB human TR gene sequences. A later analysis assigned CDR3 sequences and most-parsimonious VDJ recombination scenarios with the TCRdist pipeline. In a later analysis, each TCR beta chain was defined by its CDR3 amino acid sequence together with its V-gene family, and reads lacking a unique V-gene family were excluded. To address suspected cross-contamination and a sequencing artifact, a later analysis removed some 620 highly shared, low-generation-probability nucleotide sequences. In a later analysis, a clonal expansion index was calculated for each public chain from normalized within-repertoire ranks of inferred template counts. Generation probabilities in a later analysis came from a VDJ recombination model fitted to out-of-frame rearrangements, and those results were checked against IGoR. In a later analysis, TCR-TCR, TCR-HLA and TCR-CMV co-occurrence was scored with hypergeometric tests, and a repertoire-size bias correction was applied to TCR pairs. False discovery rates were estimated in a later analysis by permuting HLA or CMV assignments 20 times. A later analysis grouped co-occurring TCRs with DBSCAN, adding TCRdist sequence similarity when clustering within HLA-allele-positive subsets. For co-occurrence clustering, repertoires with fewer than 30,000 or more than 120,000 public chains were excluded, along with five repertoires with anomalous nucleotide sharing. What TCRdb holds here is the immuneACCESS table cut down to in-frame rearrangements. Part of the clones is not present; checked against another copy, under half of the missing clones reflect an unresolved V gene, and the others are unexplained. V and J calls and clone size come straight from that table; D and trimming were deduced from the DNA. This sample lists approximately 100,000 clones; 76% were detected once. Of the sample, less than 9.5% is held by the ten largest clones.

The sequence was obtained from a woman aged 45-59 years in good health and CMV-seropositive. The V and J segments used are TRBV6-5 and TRBJ2-3; the D gene is perhaps TRBD1, on 6 matching bases. Source material: PBMCs. The sequenced DNA: TGTGCCAGCAGTTACGAAGGTCAGGGGTATGCGGATACGCAGTATTTT. This is translated as CASSYEGQGYADTQYF.